The source of this T cell receptor (delta chain) is a study of gamma-delta chains in newborns, infants, children. Overall study context: Innate gammadelta T cells reportedly expand polyclonally right after birth, driven by microbial exposure, per the title.

This clone was counted only a few times. The CDR3 totals 22 residues. V shed 0 bases and J 6 bases; nucleotides not matched to a gene: 23. Germline values: CDR1 TSWWSYY, CDR2 QGS. TCRdb redid clone calling on the reads using CATT. The sample lists about 2,000 delta-chain clones, around 3% occurring once. Input material: blood. The receptor's source is a child in good health. This chain joins TRDV1 and TRDJ1; 12 nucleotides agree with TRDD3. The CDR3 DNA reads as TGTGCTCTTGGGGAACTAGATTTTTTTTTGATCCTGGGGGATACGGGGTTGCATAAACTCATCTTT. It translates to CALGELDFFLILGDTGLHKLIF.